This T cell receptor beta chain comes out of a study of technical replicates of blood from a handful of donors. Using immunoSEQ multiplex PCR, the repertoire was profiled, and TCRdb retains in-frame clones only, with some absent. The data show tens of thousands of clones, roughly 90% seen once. Germline V gives CDR1 ENHRY, CDR2 SYGVKD. Losses at the gene ends were 8 bases for V and 3 bases for J; bases not matched to a gene: 6. The length of the CDR3 is 15 residues. The chain couples TRBV10-3 to TRBJ2-2; 10 nucleotides match TRBD1. The specimen sequenced was PBMCs. This TCR derives from a human donor in good health. Some clones in this sample may be carry-over from other donors' samples. CDR3 in amino acids: CAIGGQGSYTGELFF. Here the CDR3 DNA reads TGTGCCATCGGGGGACAGGGGTCGTACACCGGGGAGCTGTTTTTT.